This entry concerns a single T cell receptor (beta chain). Antigen specificity is unknown. The data derive from a study of T cell responses to AZD1222 COVID-19 vaccine. Study-wide results and limits: Nearly half of the spike-specific TCRs reportedly recognize variant regions that carry no mutations. White British people made up most donors, females outnumbered males, and clonal diversity was possibly underestimated. Among AZD1222 vaccinees, only 5 to 7 were seropositive at baseline.

CDR1 is LNHDA and CDR2 is SQIVND in the germline V gene (reference sequence). This CDR3 contains 19 residues. The trim removed 7 bases at V and 4 bases at J, leaving 19 bases unmatched. Measured with immunoSEQ multiplex PCR; TCRdb has only the in-frame clones, and not every one. The sample gives roughly 180,000 clones, 75% to 90% of which show up once; 2.6% is in the top ten. The source is an adult in good health. This material consisted of peripheral blood, taken on day 0 of AZD1222 vaccination. The rearrangement joins TRBV19 to TRBJ2-1; TRBD2 matches at 10 bases. The DNA of the CDR3 is TGTGCCAGTACCCCACAGGTACTAGCGGGACCCCGTTATTACAATGAGCAGTTCTTC. Its protein is CASTPQVLAGPRYYNEQFF.